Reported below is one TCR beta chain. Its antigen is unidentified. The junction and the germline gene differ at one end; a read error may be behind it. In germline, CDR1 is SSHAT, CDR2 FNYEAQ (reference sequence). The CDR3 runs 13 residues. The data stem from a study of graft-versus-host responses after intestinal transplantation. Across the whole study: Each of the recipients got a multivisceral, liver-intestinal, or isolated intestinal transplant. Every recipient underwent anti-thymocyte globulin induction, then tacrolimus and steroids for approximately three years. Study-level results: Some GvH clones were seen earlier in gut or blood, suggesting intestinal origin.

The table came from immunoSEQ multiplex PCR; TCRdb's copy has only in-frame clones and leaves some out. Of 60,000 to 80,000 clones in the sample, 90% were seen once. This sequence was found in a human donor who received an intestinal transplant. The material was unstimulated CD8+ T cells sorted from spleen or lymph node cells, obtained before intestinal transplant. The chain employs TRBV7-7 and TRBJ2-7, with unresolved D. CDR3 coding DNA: TGTGCTAGCAGCTTGCAGGTTGACTACGAGCAGTACTTC. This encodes CASSLQVDYEQYF.